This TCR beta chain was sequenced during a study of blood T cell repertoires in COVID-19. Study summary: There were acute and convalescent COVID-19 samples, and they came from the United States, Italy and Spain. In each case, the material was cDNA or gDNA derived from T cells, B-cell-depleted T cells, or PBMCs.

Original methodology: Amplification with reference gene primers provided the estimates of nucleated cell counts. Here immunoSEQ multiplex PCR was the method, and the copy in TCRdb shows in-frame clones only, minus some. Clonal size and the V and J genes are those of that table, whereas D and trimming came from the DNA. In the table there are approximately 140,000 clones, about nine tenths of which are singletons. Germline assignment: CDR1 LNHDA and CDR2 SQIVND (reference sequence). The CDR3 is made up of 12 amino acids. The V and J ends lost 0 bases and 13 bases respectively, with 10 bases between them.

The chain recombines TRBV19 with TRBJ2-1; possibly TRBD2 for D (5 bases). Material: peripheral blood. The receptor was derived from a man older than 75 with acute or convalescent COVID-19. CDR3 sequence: CASSIDRTGQFF. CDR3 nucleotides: TGTGCCAGTAGTATAGATAGGACGGGACAGTTCTTC.